This is a list of T cell receptor beta chains from one sample in a study of brain T cells in children with intractable seizures. Only in-frame clones appear in the TCRdb table, and some are missing; sequencing was by immunoSEQ multiplex PCR. The table includes about 340,000 clones, more than 85% detected once. The sample was peripheral blood, taken 4 to 5 months after surgery. These receptors originate from a boy younger than two with tuberous sclerosis and intractable seizures. CDR3s include the opening cysteine and the closing phenylalanine or tryptophan. The D gene is left open where the match is weak. Clone size appears in some rows only: once, few, many, or a class for an expanded clone.

>TRBJ2-7|-|-|TRBV29-1
CSVEVGSYEQYF
TGCAGCGTTGAAGTCGGGTCCTACGAGCAGTACTTC
>TRBJ1-1|TRBD1|-|TRBV4-2
CASSQDLGDRGGTEAFF
TGTGCCAGCAGCCAAGATCTCGGCGACAGGGGAGGAACTGAAGCTTTCTTT
>TRBJ2-7|TRBD2|-|TRBV5-1
CASSWGTSGASYEQYF
TGCGCCAGCAGCTGGGGAACTAGCGGGGCCTCCTACGAGCAGTACTTC
>TRBJ1-6|TRBD1|-|TRBV6-5
CASSPGQGSSPLHF
TGTGCCAGCAGCCCGGGACAGGGGAGTTCACCCCTCCACTTT
>TRBJ1-1|TRBD1|-|TRBV7-8
CASSLAGGNTEAFF
TGTGCCAGCAGCTTAGCAGGGGGCAACACTGAAGCTTTCTTT
>TRBJ1-2|-|-|TRBV7-2
CASSLDGGYNYGYTF
TGTGCCAGCAGCTTAGATGGGGGATATAACTATGGCTACACCTTC
>TRBJ2-1|-|-|TRBV4-1
CASSQKWGLSYNEQFF
TGCGCCAGCAGCCAGAAGTGGGGACTCTCCTACAATGAGCAGTTCTTC
>TRBJ2-1|TRBD2|-|TRBV5-4
CASQAGGSYNEQFF
TGTGCCAGCCAAGCGGGGGGCTCCTACAATGAGCAGTTCTTC
>TRBJ2-5|-|-|TRBV20-1
CSAEVKETQYF
TGCAGTGCGGAGGTGAAAGAGACCCAGTACTTC
>TRBJ2-1|TRBD2|-|TRBV9
CASSAIAGGPIYHYNEQFF
TGTGCCAGCAGCGCCATAGCGGGAGGACCGATTTACCACTACAATGAGCAGTTCTTC
>TRBJ2-1|TRBD2|once|TRBV30
CAWSVSPREGYNEQFF
TGTGCCTGGAGTGTAAGCCCTCGGGAGGGCTACAATGAGCAGTTCTTC
>TRBJ2-6|-|-|TRBV7-3
CASSLSSGANVLTF
TGTGCCAGCAGCTTATCTAGTGGGGCCAACGTCCTGACTTTC
>TRBJ1-1|-|few|TRBV2
CASGIHTEAFF
TGTGCCAGCGGAATACACACTGAAGCTTTCTTT
>TRBJ2-5|-|-|TRBV5-6
CASSRKQVGETQYF
TGTGCCAGCAGCCGAAAGCAGGTCGGCGAGACCCAGTACTTC
>TRBJ1-1|-|-|TRBV7-3
CASSLTRITEAFF
TGTGCCAGCAGCTTAACCAGGATCACTGAAGCTTTCTTT
>TRBJ1-1|TRBD1|-|TRBV6-5
CASSSRQGAGTEAFF
TGTGCCAGCAGTTCGCGACAGGGGGCGGGCACTGAAGCTTTCTTT
>TRBJ2-7|-|once|TRBV4-2
CASSQDSNIMGGLEQYF
TGTGCCAGCAGCCAAGATAGTAATATCATGGGTGGCCTCGAGCAGTACTTC
>TRBJ2-1|TRBD2|few|TRBV15
CATSWTGLAGNEQFF
TGTGCCACCTCTTGGACGGGACTAGCGGGAAATGAGCAGTTCTTC
>TRBJ2-3|-|-|TRBV5-1
CASSLKVAPHTQYF
TGCGCCAGCAGCTTGAAGGTAGCCCCACATACGCAGTATTTT
>TRBJ1-3|-|-|TRBV7-9
CARNAGEDGNTIYF
TGTGCCAGGAACGCAGGGGAAGATGGAAACACCATATATTTT
>TRBJ2-7|-|-|TRBV28
CASSFTEGFHYEQYF
TGTGCCAGCAGTTTCACGGAAGGGTTCCACTACGAGCAGTACTTC
>TRBJ2-3|TRBD2|-|TRBV19
CASSGAGLETDTQYF
TGTGCCAGTTCCGGAGCGGGATTAGAGACAGATACGCAGTATTTT
>TRBJ2-2|TRBD1|-|TRBV24-1
CATSDLRGDRGRRTGELFF
TGTGCCACCAGTGATTTGCGGGGGGACAGGGGGCGGCGGACCGGGGAGCTGTTTTTT